A selection of T cell receptor beta chains follows, all from one sample in a study of OX40 agonist ivuxolimab in advanced cancers. The data were produced by immunoSEQ multiplex PCR, yet TCRdb's version contains in-frame clones alone and is incomplete. The sample lists 50,000 to 60,000 clones, approximately 91% occurring once. The sample was CD4+ or CD8+ T cells sorted from blood, taken in a trial of the OX40 agonist ivuxolimab. The receptor source for this set is an adult with an advanced solid tumor such as melanoma, head and neck, liver or kidney cancer. The conserved cysteine and the conserved F or W are not part of the CDR3 here. Each record gives: V gene, J gene, CDR3 protein.

V gene: TRBV27
J gene: TRBJ1-5
CDR3 protein: ASSLDRHPLSNQPQH

V gene: TRBV5-6
J gene: TRBJ1-4
CDR3 protein: ASSSYRGFNEKLF

V gene: TRBV2
J gene: TRBJ2-5
CDR3 protein: ASSSRLAGDETQY

V gene: TRBV5-4
J gene: TRBJ2-7
CDR3 protein: ASSPGRGPGYEQY

V gene: TRBV6-6
J gene: TRBJ2-5
CDR3 protein: ASRSRQGGLQETQY

V gene: TRBV4-3
J gene: TRBJ1-5
CDR3 protein: ASSPSTGGPYQPQH

V gene: TRBV5-1
J gene: TRBJ2-7
CDR3 protein: ASSQKKTQPYEQY

V gene: TRBV11-3
J gene: TRBJ1-1
CDR3 protein: ASSHRMNTEAF

V gene: TRBV7-3
J gene: TRBJ1-1
CDR3 protein: ASSHSVGENTEAF

V gene: TRBV27
J gene: TRBJ2-7
CDR3 protein: ASSFAGLHYEQY

V gene: TRBV19
J gene: TRBJ2-3
CDR3 protein: ASSIWGFTDTQY

V gene: TRBV7-9
J gene: TRBJ2-1
CDR3 protein: ASSLARELYNEQF

V gene: TRBV5-6
J gene: TRBJ1-1
CDR3 protein: ASSFSETEAF

V gene: TRBV6-5
J gene: TRBJ2-7
CDR3 protein: ASSDPGTSYEQY

V gene: TRBV27
J gene: TRBJ2-7
CDR3 protein: ASSLVTDYEQY

V gene: TRBV11-2
J gene: TRBJ2-2
CDR3 protein: ASSSSGMDGELF

V gene: TRBV19
J gene: TRBJ1-1
CDR3 protein: ASQGFPNTEAF

V gene: TRBV11-2
J gene: TRBJ2-3
CDR3 protein: ASSSAGAIDTQY

V gene: TRBV7-6
J gene: TRBJ2-7
CDR3 protein: ASKLKVGGVTN

V gene: TRBV9
J gene: TRBJ2-1
CDR3 protein: ASSPRGSGSLFYNEQF

V gene: TRBV7-9
J gene: TRBJ2-5
CDR3 protein: ASTEWGETQY

V gene: TRBV9
J gene: TRBJ2-2
CDR3 protein: ASSVGGRGTGELF

V gene: TRBV6-5
J gene: TRBJ2-7
CDR3 protein: ASSYEVGGEQY

V gene: TRBV5-4
J gene: TRBJ2-1
CDR3 protein: ASSTGLAGGNEQF

V gene: TRBV4-3
J gene: TRBJ2-1
CDR3 protein: ASSQDLAGRSYNEQF

V gene: TRBV2
J gene: TRBJ2-7
CDR3 protein: ASRGQGGDEQY

V gene: TRBV5-1
J gene: TRBJ1-3
CDR3 protein: ASSLDRSGNTIY